This TCR beta chain was profiled in a study of T-cell memory formation after mild COVID-19. A single record per CDR3 protein comes from TCRdb applying MiXCR to the 5' RACE reads. The sample records roughly 180,000 distinct CDR3 sequences, approximately 17% being singletons. The CDR3 length is 13 residues. Germline CDR1 is SQVTM and CDR2 is ANQGSEA. Trimming shortened V by 5 bases and J by 4 bases, and 14 bases separated the two germline ends. This TCR derives from a man younger than 35 who had mild COVID-19 (a few samples of this study predate the infection). Cell type and time point are not known. This rearrangement joins TRBV29-1 to TRBJ1-2; D possibly corresponds to TRBD1 (5 bases). Sequencing was carried out using PBMCs or a T cell subset sorted from them (not recorded which). As DNA, the CDR3 is TGCAGCGTTCTACTCCCGGGGCTCTATGGCTACACCTTC. Its protein product is CSVLLPGLYGYTF. The entire variable domain, with the rest obtained from reference TRBV29-1 and TRBJ1-2, is as follows: SAVISQKPSRDICQRGTSLTIQCQVDSQVTMMFWYRQQPGQSLTLIATANQGSEATYESGFVIDKFPISRPNLTFSTLTVSNMSPEDSSIYLCSVLLPGLYGYTFGSGTRLTVV.